This record concerns one T cell receptor (beta chain) sequence. Antigen: not known. The source of the sample is a study of T-cell memory formation after mild COVID-19. Across the study: TCR clusters showed largely donor specificity. Study-level points and caveats: CD4+ clones that contracted lay mainly in CM and EM; CD8+ ones lay in EMRA. Some responding clones appeared in pre-infection memory, suggesting cross-reactive memory joined.

cDNA libraries for TCR alpha and TCR beta, carrying sample barcodes and UMIs, came from 5'RACE with constant-segment primers. TCRdb re-called the 5' RACE reads with MiXCR, one entry per CDR3 protein. The data contain more than 75,000 distinct CDR3 sequences, around 13% of them singletons. The V gene lost 5 bases and the J gene lost 6 bases, with 11 bases spanning the gap. This CDR3 comprises 12 residues. From germline, CDR1 is SEHNR and CDR2 FQNEAQ (reference sequence). The sample consisted of PBMCs or a T cell subset sorted from them (not recorded which). The rearrangement joins TRBV7-9 to TRBJ2-7; D is uncertain. The source is an adult woman who had mild COVID-19 (a few samples of this study predate the infection). Cell type and time point are not known. The CDR3 DNA is TGTGCCAGCAGCCCGGGCCCATCCGAGCAGTACTTC. The encoded protein is CASSPGPSEQYF.